These 21 T cell receptor beta chains share one sample of origin, sequenced in a study of CD8 T cells in ankylosing spondylitis (dated by TCRdb to about 2017). Receptors were amplified or captured by 5' RACE. Sequencing took place on an Illumina HiSeq 2500. Using fastp at Q25 and MiXCR, TCRdb reprocessed the public reads and kept productive beta chains. Here each entry gathers all rows of one CDR3 protein and keeps the most common genes and DNA. Present in this sample are approximately 90,000 distinct CDR3 sequences, roughly 8.7% of which were seen just once. The ten largest clones take up 9.9% of the sample. Source material: blood, either unsorted or a sorted T cell fraction (not recorded which). These TCRs come from a male donor with ankylosing spondylitis or in good health (not recorded which).

Only a few counts were recorded for this clonotype. The gene calls are TRBV20-1 and TRBJ2-6; D assignment may be TRBD1 or TRBD2 (5 bases each). Per germline, CDR1 DFQATT and CDR2 SNEGSKA (reference sequence). The CDR3 spans 16 residues. V shed 6 bases and J shed 0 bases, with 15 bases lying between them. The CDR3 sequence: CSASRGTYSGANVLTF. CDR3 coding DNA: TGCAGTGCCTCCCGGGGCACCTACTCTGGGGCCAACGTCCTGACTTTC.

This clonotype occurred many times. The chain has TRBV5-1 and TRBJ1-2; maybe TRBD1 (6 bases). The CDR3 is made up of 14 amino acids. V shed 0 bases and J shed 6 bases, with 12 bases lying between them. Germline V gene lookup returns CDR1 SGHRS and CDR2 YFSETQ. The CDR3: CASSLAAGVHGYTF. The DNA for the CDR3 is TGCGCCAGCAGCTTGGCGGCAGGGGTGCATGGCTACACCTTC. Complete variable domain (other parts from reference TRBV5-1 and TRBJ1-2): KAGVTQTPRYLIKTRGQQVTLSCSPISGHRSVSWYQQTPGQGLQFLFEYFSETQRNKGNFPGRFSGRQFSNSRSEMNVSTLELGDSALYLCASSLAAGVHGYTFGSGTRLTVV.

This clonotype was picked up many times. The chain recombines TRBV4-2 with TRBJ2-1; 7 bases match TRBD2. Germline CDR1 reads LGHNA; CDR2 reads YNFKEQ. The CDR3 is 14 residues long. Trimming at V came to 3 bases and at J to 6 bases, leaving 5 bases not matched to a gene. The CDR3 sequence is CASSQTGTINEQFF. CDR3 nucleotides: TGTGCCAGCAGCCAGACCGGGACTATCAATGAGCAGTTCTTC.

The table lists this clonotype with many counts. Germline and junction disagree at one end, which may indicate a read error. V gene TRBV7-7 combines with J gene TRBJ2-2, with 12 positions matching TRBD2. The CDR3 spans 17 residues. CDR1 and CDR2 from the germline V gene are SSHAT and FNYEAQ (reference sequence). CDR3 loop: CASSLATSGSTAGELFF. CDR3 coding DNA: TGTGCTAGCAGCTTAGCGACTAGCGGGAGTACTGCGGGGGAGCTGTTTTTT.

V and J are TRBV5-1 and TRBJ2-5; unclear D gene. Trimming removed 5 bases at V and 5 bases at J, with 13 bases between. The CDR3 extends over 13 amino acids. From germline, CDR1 is SGHRS and CDR2 YFSETQ. The CDR3 spells CASSFPGAETQYF. The CDR3 nucleotides read TGCGCCAGCAGTTTTCCCGGCGCGGAGACCCAGTACTTC. The full variable domain, rest sourced from reference TRBV5-1 and TRBJ2-5, is KAGVTQTPRYLIKTRGQQVTLSCSPISGHRSVSWYQQTPGQGLQFLFEYFSETQRNKGNFPGRFSGRQFSNSRSEMNVSTLELGDSALYLCASSFPGAETQYFGPGTRLLVL.

At least ten counts were recorded for this clonotype. V is TRBV20-1 and J is TRBJ2-7; a weak D match, TRBD1 (6 bases). The V gene's germline CDR1 is DFQATT and CDR2 SNEGSKA (reference sequence). This CDR3 spans 15 amino acids. The V end was cut by 0 bases, the J end by 7 bases, with 19 bases between. Here the CDR3 DNA reads TGCAGTGCTAGAGATTTACGGGGACACCTTGATGAGCAGTACTTC. Translation gives CSARDLRGHLDEQYF.

Ten or more counts support this clonotype. The rearrangement uses TRBV6-2 or TRBV6-3 and TRBJ1-2, with D perhaps matching TRBD1 (5 bases). Germline values: CDR1 MNHEY, CDR2 SVGEGT. Trimming removed 6 bases from V and 4 bases from J, with 15 bases in between. The CDR3 length is 14 residues. CDR3 loop: CASSPPGTVYGYTF. The CDR3 DNA follows: TGTGCCAGCAGCCCCCCAGGGACTGTCTATGGCTACACCTTC.

This clonotype has a count of ten or more. This rearrangement joins TRBV4-2 to TRBJ2-1; D may be TRBD2 (6 bases). Germline V lookup: CDR1 LGHNA, CDR2 YNFKEQ. Trimming removed 4 bases at V and 2 bases at J, with 12 bases between. The CDR3 is 15 residues long. CDR3 coding DNA: TGTGCCAGCAGCCTTTTAGCGGAAACCTACAATGAGCAGTTCTTC. Residues: CASSLLAETYNEQFF.

The CDR3 loop reads CASSLKGESNQPQHF. The CDR3 coding sequence is TGTGCCAGCAGCTTAAAGGGGGAAAGCAATCAGCCCCAGCATTTT. V gene TRBV7-2 combines with J gene TRBJ1-5; D perhaps matches TRBD1 (6 bases). This CDR3 spans 15 amino acids. In germline, CDR1 is SGHTA, CDR2 FQGNSA. Trimming shortened V by 2 bases and J by 1 base, and 9 bases separated the two germline ends.

This clonotype was counted a few times. The chain recombines TRBV3-1 with TRBJ2-5; 9 bases match TRBD2. CDR3 length: 17 residues. Germline CDR1 and CDR2: LGHDT and YNNKEL (reference sequence). The J segment lost 1 base and the V segment lost 4 bases, leaving 10 bases of the junction unmatched. The CDR3 coding sequence is TGTGCCAGCAGCCCCGGCTTTAGCGGGAGCCCCCAAGAGACCCAGTACTTC. It specifies CASSPGFSGSPQETQYF.

This clonotype was recorded many times. The chain is built from TRBV20-1 and TRBJ1-4, with 9 bases lining up with TRBD1. Trimming cost V 5 bases and J 8 bases; bases outside gene matches: 12. This CDR3 has 15 residues. Germline V gene lookup returns CDR1 DFQATT and CDR2 SNEGSKA (reference sequence). CDR3 sequence: CSAAPWDRVREKLFF. In DNA, the CDR3 is TGCAGTGCTGCCCCTTGGGACAGGGTGAGGGAAAAACTGTTTTTT.

This clonotype was recorded at least ten times. The CDR3 DNA follows: TGTGCCAGCAGCCAAGGGCTGGGGCAGAGGGTAATAGATACGCAGTATTTT. Its translation: CASSQGLGQRVIDTQYF. The rearrangement uses TRBV3-1 and TRBJ2-3; D assignment may be TRBD1 or TRBD2 (5 bases each). CDR1 is LGHDT, CDR2 YNNKEL, per germline (reference sequence). V lost 1 base, J lost 5 bases, and 19 bases lay in between. The CDR3 loop spans 17 amino acids.

This clonotype was seen ten or more times. V and J are TRBV6-2 or TRBV6-3 and TRBJ1-5, with TRBD1 as a possible D gene (6 bases). Germline loops: CDR1 MNHEY, CDR2 SVGEGT. This CDR3 contains 15 residues. V was clipped by 5 bases and J by 0 bases, with 11 bases between them. The CDR3 nucleotides are TGTGCCAGCAGTCGCAGGACAGATAGCAATCAGCCCCAGCATTTT. The encoded protein is CASSRRTDSNQPQHF.

On this clonotype: This may be a read error, as it is one base from a much larger clone. The rearrangement uses TRBV30 and TRBJ1-1; D call uncertain. Trimming took off 1 base at V and 6 bases at J, with 6 bases between the two ends. This CDR3 has 11 residues. Germline values: CDR1 GTSNPN, CDR2 SVGIG (reference sequence). The CDR3 region has the DNA TGTGCCTGGAGTGGCAACCCTGAAGCTTTCTTT. Encoded protein: CAWSGNPEAFF.

This clonotype was seen repeatedly, ten times or more. The chain carries TRBV12-3 or TRBV12-4 and TRBJ1-6; unclear D gene. Trimming took off 3 bases at V and 9 bases at J, with 9 bases between the two ends. The CDR3 has 13 residues. The CDR3 spells CASSLEGGSPLHF. Here the CDR3 DNA reads TGTGCCAGCAGTTTGGAGGGTGGTTCACCCCTCCACTTT.

This clonotype showed up many times. V and J are TRBV10-3 and TRBJ2-2; D possibly corresponds to TRBD2 (5 bases). Trimming left V 4 bases short and J 6 bases short, with 9 bases between. This CDR3 contains 13 residues. CDR1 is ENHRY, CDR2 SYGVKD, per germline. This CDR3 is CAISVGGPGELFF. The CDR3 DNA reads TGTGCCATCAGTGTAGGAGGCCCCGGGGAGCTGTTTTTT.

This sequence joins TRBV7-2 and TRBJ2-1; 7 nucleotides align to TRBD2. This CDR3 has 15 amino acids. V dropped 4 bases and J dropped 6; count of bases not matched to a gene: 9. Germline lookup yields CDR1 SGHTA and CDR2 FQGNSA. CDR3 amino acids: CASSSTSDISNEQFF. CDR3 DNA sequence: TGTGCCAGCAGCTCAACTAGCGATATCTCCAATGAGCAGTTCTTC.

This clonotype has a count of ten or more. J is TRBJ1-1 and V is TRBV18, with D perhaps matching TRBD1 (6 bases). CDR3 length: 14 amino acids. Germline V gene lookup returns CDR1 KGHSH and CDR2 LQKENI. Trimming left V 5 bases short and J 3 bases short, with 13 bases between. This chain's CDR3 is CASSSTGRDTEAFF. DNA of the CDR3: TGTGCCAGCTCATCTACAGGGCGGGACACTGAAGCTTTCTTT. Supplemented by reference TRBV18 and TRBJ1-1, the full variable domain reads NAGVMQNPRHLVRRRGQEARLRCSPMKGHSHVYWYRQLPEEGLKFMVYLQKENIIDESGMPKERFSAEFPKEGPSILRIQQVVRGDSAAYFCASSSTGRDTEAFFGQGTRLTVV.

This clonotype was found many times. This chain connects TRBV14 to TRBJ2-1, with D unresolved. The germline gives CDR1 SGHDN, CDR2 FVKESK. V lost 4 bases to trimming and J lost 4 bases, with 11 bases between them. The CDR3 loop spans 14 amino acids. The CDR3 nucleotides are TGTGCCAGCAGCCCGTTGACCAATTACAATGAGCAGTTCTTC. It yields the protein CASSPLTNYNEQFF.

This clonotype has a count of ten or more. The J gene is TRBJ1-4, the V gene TRBV10-3, with 7 bases lining up with TRBD1. Losses at the gene ends were 3 bases for V and 8 bases for J; bases not matched to a gene: 3. CDR3 length equals 13 residues. Germline V CDR1 and CDR2: ENHRY, SYGVKD. This CDR3 is CAISEGGMEKLFF. Here the CDR3 DNA reads TGTGCCATCAGTGAAGGGGGCATGGAAAAACTGTTTTTT.

This clonotype is labeled as large. An end of the junction differs from the germline gene, which may be a read error. The chain joins TRBV27 to TRBJ2-7; D is ambiguous. This CDR3 spans 13 amino acids. Germline lookup yields CDR1 MNHEY and CDR2 SMNVEV (reference sequence). The CDR3 sequence: CASSFGRTYEQYF. The CDR3 DNA is TGCGCCAGCAGCTTCGGACGAACCTACGAGCAGTACTTC.